These 32 T cell receptor beta chains were sequenced from one sample in a study of cytomegalovirus exposure and HLA in healthy donors. TCRdb's copy holds only in-frame clones and misses some; the assay was immunoSEQ multiplex PCR. The sample includes around 240,000 clones, roughly 90% of them seen just once. Sequencing was performed on PBMCs. The source of these receptors is a woman under 30 in good health and CMV-seronegative.

This chain links TRBV19 with TRBJ1-2, with 7 bases fitting TRBD1. The CDR3 runs to 15 residues. Per germline, CDR1 LNHDA and CDR2 SQIVND (reference sequence). Germline trimming cut 6 bases from V and 2 bases from J; bases unmatched to any gene: 9. In DNA form, the CDR3 reads TGTGCCAGTAGGCGCGACAGGGAAGGAAACTATGGCTACACCTTC. Residues: CASRRDREGNYGYTF. Full variable domain (remainder filled in from reference TRBV19 and TRBJ1-2): DGGITQSPKYLFRKEGQNVTLSCEQNLNHDAMYWYRQDPGQGLRLIYYSQIVNDFQKGDIAEGYSVSREKKESFPLTVTSAQKNPTAFYLCASRRDREGNYGYTFGSGTRLTVV.

This clone appeared a single time. The V call is TRBV4-3, the J call TRBJ1-3; the D is unclear. CDR3 length: 16 amino acids. V was shortened by 0 bases and J by 0 bases, with 9 bases between the two germline ends. The germline V gene encodes CDR1 LGHNA and CDR2 YSLEER. The CDR3 sequence is CASSQDQEASGNTIYF. As DNA, the CDR3 is TGCGCCAGCAGCCAAGATCAGGAGGCCTCTGGAAACACCATATATTTT.

This clone showed up just once. This rearrangement joins TRBV21-1 to TRBJ2-7; the table names TRBD2, a call not compared with the DNA. TRBV21-1 is listed as a pseudogene. The CDR3 covers 14 residues. The CDR3 region has the DNA TGTGCCAGCAGCAGGCCTCCCGAGGGTTACGAGCAGTACTTC. This sequence encodes CASSRPPEGYEQYF.

The chain combines TRBV7-6 with TRBJ2-3; 13 bases align to TRBD2. The CDR3 sequence is 18 residues long. CDR1 SGHVS and CDR2 FNYEAQ come from the germline V gene. Unmatched junction bases numbered 8, after V lost 5 bases and J lost 0 bases. The CDR3 here is CASSITGTSGASTDTQYF. CDR3 DNA sequence: TGTGCCAGCAGCATCACCGGGACTAGCGGGGCTAGCACAGATACGCAGTATTTT.

CDR3: CASSLGDRQNSPLHF. The CDR3 nucleotides are TGCGCCAGCAGCTTGGGGGACAGACAGAATTCACCCCTCCACTTT. The V call is TRBV5-1, the J call TRBJ1-6, with TRBD1 matching 7 bases. The junction had 4 bases not matched to a gene; V was cut back by 0 bases and J by 7 bases. The CDR3 spans 15 residues. In germline, CDR1 is SGHRS, CDR2 YFSETQ.

This chain joins TRBV4-3 and TRBJ2-3, with D possibly being TRBD2 (7 bases). Germline values: CDR1 LGHNA, CDR2 YSLEER. Trimming shortened V by 4 bases and J by 5 bases, and 16 bases separated the two germline ends. The CDR3 runs 15 residues. CDR3 loop: CASSPRGGAKDTQYF. The CDR3 region has the DNA TGCGCCAGCAGCCCTCGAGGGGGGGCAAAAGATACGCAGTATTTT.

The genes are TRBV28 and TRBJ1-2; 10 bases agree with TRBD1. The CDR3 contains 15 residues. V gave up 6 bases and J gave up 4 bases; unmatched junction bases: 8. Germline assignment: CDR1 MDHEN and CDR2 SYDVKM. Here the CDR3 reads CASRGGTGAIYGYTF. In DNA, the CDR3 is TGTGCCAGCAGAGGGGGGACAGGGGCAATCTATGGCTACACCTTC.

This chain joins TRBV28 and TRBJ2-7; 8 nucleotides match TRBD1. Germline lookup yields CDR1 MDHEN and CDR2 SYDVKM. V shed 5 bases and J 3 bases; nucleotides not matched to a gene: 6. The CDR3 is 14 residues long. The DNA for the CDR3 is TGTGCCAGCAGTCCTAGGGACAGGCTCTACGAGCAGTACGTC. Translating gives CASSPRDRLYEQYV.

The chain employs TRBV27 and TRBJ2-4; D is perhaps TRBD2 (6 bases). CDR1 MNHEY and CDR2 SMNVEV come from the germline V gene (reference sequence). The V end was cut by 3 bases, the J end by 0 bases, with 12 bases between. The CDR3 is 16 residues long. In nucleotides, the CDR3 is TGTGCCAGCAGTTTCATCTCGGGAGTAGCCAAAAACATTCAGTACTTC. This sequence encodes CASSFISGVAKNIQYF.

The chain employs TRBV5-4 and TRBJ2-7, with a possible D match to TRBD1 (6 bases). Deletions cut 4 bases from V and 5 bases from J, with 16 bases between. The CDR3 is made up of 14 amino acids. Germline V gene lookup returns CDR1 SGHNT and CDR2 YYREEE (reference sequence). The CDR3 sequence: CASSPPQGLNEQYF. DNA for the CDR3: TGTGCCAGCAGCCCACCACAGGGTCTAAACGAGCAGTACTTC.

The J gene is TRBJ2-7, the V gene TRBV19; 7 positions match TRBD2. Germline loops: CDR1 LNHDA, CDR2 SQIVND (reference sequence). J gave up 2 bases and V 1 base, and 8 bases lay outside the gene matches. The CDR3 runs 16 residues. The CDR3 DNA reads TGTGCCAGTAGTATAGCGATGGGAGGGGCGGCCTACGAGCAGTACTTC. The encoded protein is CASSIAMGGAAYEQYF.

This chain's CDR3 is CATSRDGEPGATNEKLFF. Written as DNA, the CDR3 is TGTGCCACCAGCAGAGACGGCGAACCGGGGGCAACTAATGAAAAACTGTTTTTT. The chain links TRBV15 to TRBJ1-4, with a weak D call TRBD1 (5 bases). The germline gives CDR1 LNHNV, CDR2 YYDKDF (reference sequence). V lost 0 bases and J 0 bases, leaving 14 bases between the germline ends. The CDR3 extends over 18 amino acids. The full variable domain, in which reference TRBV15 and TRBJ1-4 provide the parts outside the CDR3, is DAMVIQNPRYQVTQFGKPVTLSCSQTLNHNVMYWYQQKSSQAPKLLFHYYDKDFNNEADTPDNFQSRRPNTSFCFLDIRSPGLGDTAMYLCATSRDGEPGATNEKLFFGSGTQLSVL.

The V call is TRBV10-2, the J call TRBJ1-3; D not certain. This CDR3 region has 16 residues. Between the trimmed V and J ends, which lost 6 bases and 0 bases, there was a span of 15 bases. Per germline, CDR1 WSHSY and CDR2 SAAADI. CDR3 sequence: CASRPGRGSSGNTIYF. The CDR3 DNA is TGCGCCAGCAGACCTGGCAGAGGATCCTCTGGAAACACCATATATTTT.

CDR3 in DNA: TGTGCCAGTAGAGGCGAGGTTAGCAATCAGCCCCAGCATTTT. It is translated as CASRGEVSNQPQHF. The rearrangement links TRBV19 to TRBJ1-5; D gene unclear. V lost 6 bases to trimming and J lost 0 bases, with 9 bases between them. Germline values: CDR1 LNHDA, CDR2 SQIVND (reference sequence). This CDR3 region has 14 residues.

This chain uses TRBV5-1 with TRBJ1-1; weak D call: TRBD1 (5 bases). The CDR3 loop spans 15 amino acids. V shed 0 bases and J shed 3 bases, with 12 bases lying between them. Germline assignment: CDR1 SGHRS and CDR2 YFSETQ. The CDR3 spells CASSLEGRAYTEAFF. In DNA form, the CDR3 reads TGCGCCAGCAGCTTGGAGGGGAGGGCCTACACTGAAGCTTTCTTT.

As to this clone: This same CDR3 is encoded by further DNA sequences in the sample. CDR3 DNA: TGTGCCAGCAGCTTGGACACTAACACTGAAGCTTTCTTT. It codes for CASSLDTNTEAFF. This chain connects TRBV7-9 to TRBJ1-1; TRBD1 is a possible D gene (5 bases). CDR1 is SEHNR and CDR2 is FQNEAQ in the germline V gene (reference sequence). The length of the CDR3 is 13 residues. Trimming removed 3 bases at V and 2 bases at J, with 7 bases between. Full variable domain (remainder filled in from reference TRBV7-9 and TRBJ1-1): DTGVSQNPRHKITKRGQNVTFRCDPISEHNRLYWYRQTLGQGPEFLTYFQNEAQLEKSRLLSDRFSAERPKGSFSTLEIQRTEQGDSAMYLCASSLDTNTEAFFGQGTRLTVV.

V and J are TRBV6-5 and TRBJ1-5; TRBD1 matches at 10 bases. J gave up 7 bases and V 6 bases, and 3 bases lay outside the gene matches. The germline gives CDR1 MNHEY, CDR2 SVGAGI. The CDR3 is made up of 13 amino acids. The CDR3 loop is CASSRTGGQPQHF. The CDR3 DNA reads as TGTGCCAGCAGCCGGACAGGGGGACAGCCCCAGCATTTT.

The chain is built from TRBV27 and TRBJ2-7; 9 nucleotides align to TRBD1. Unmatched junction bases numbered 5, after V lost 6 bases and J lost 2 bases. CDR3 length: 14 amino acids. CDR1 is MNHEY and CDR2 is SMNVEV in the germline V gene (reference sequence). CDR3 sequence (DNA): TGTGCCAGCAGGTGGGGACAGGGAGCCTACGAGCAGTACTTC. Protein sequence: CASRWGQGAYEQYF.

The chain links TRBV5-6 to TRBJ2-1, with D perhaps TRBD1 (5 bases). Germline V gives CDR1 SGHDT, CDR2 YYEEEE. With 1 base removed from V and 4 bases from J, the gap between germline ends came to 12 bases. This CDR3 contains 15 residues. This chain's CDR3 is CASSLTGLLYNEQFF. CDR3 coding DNA: TGTGCCAGCAGCTTGACAGGCCTCCTTTACAATGAGCAGTTCTTC.

The V gene is TRBV14, the J gene TRBJ1-6; a weak D match, TRBD1 (5 bases). CDR1 and CDR2 (germline): SGHDN, FVKESK. V lost 4 bases, J lost 3 bases, and 10 bases lay in between. The CDR3 is 15 residues long. The CDR3 loop is CASSRDSYYNSPLHF. The CDR3 DNA reads as TGTGCCAGCAGCCGCGACAGCTACTATAATTCACCCCTCCACTTT.

The chain combines TRBV6-4 with TRBJ2-3, with 7 nucleotides matching TRBD2. CDR1 is MRHNA, CDR2 SNTAGT, per germline. The CDR3 runs 16 residues. J was trimmed by 5 bases and V by 4 bases; bases with no gene match: 12. CDR3 sequence (DNA): TGTGCCAGCAGTGTTGGGGCGGGGGAATTGGGAGATACGCAGTATTTT. It encodes CASSVGAGELGDTQYF.

The rearrangement uses TRBV6-6 and TRBJ1-3, with D perhaps TRBD1 (6 bases). Looked up from germline, CDR1 is MNHNY and CDR2 is SVGAGI (reference sequence). The CDR3 loop spans 15 amino acids. The V end was cut by 6 bases, the J end by 1 base, with 13 bases between. CDR3 in amino acids: CASRQRTGSGNTIYF. The CDR3 nucleotides are TGTGCCAGCAGGCAACGAACAGGGTCTGGAAACACCATATATTTT.

The chain couples TRBV7-9 to TRBJ2-7, with 10 bases that match TRBD1. The CDR3 covers 16 residues. Trimming at V came to 6 bases and at J to 1 base, leaving 9 bases not matched to a gene. Germline CDR1 SEHNR, CDR2 FQNEAQ (reference sequence). The CDR3 spells CASSTQGTGDSYEQYF. The DNA for the CDR3 is TGTGCCAGCAGTACACAAGGGACAGGGGATTCCTACGAGCAGTACTTC.

This chain uses TRBV5-1 with TRBJ1-1, with D uncertain. CDR1 and CDR2 from the germline V gene are SGHRS and YFSETQ. This CDR3 comprises 15 residues. Between the trimmed V and J ends, which lost 0 bases and 6 bases, there was a span of 15 bases. CDR3 nucleotide sequence: TGCGCCAGCAGCTTGGCCGCCCCCCGCCAGGCTGAAGCTTTCTTT. This codes for CASSLAAPRQAEAFF.

The CDR3 nucleotides read TGCGCCAGCAGCTTGGAAAGGGGATTTGAAAAACTGTTTTTT. It translates to CASSLERGFEKLFF. The chain links TRBV5-1 to TRBJ1-4, with D tentatively TRBD1 (5 bases). CDR3 length: 14 amino acids. From germline, CDR1 is SGHRS and CDR2 YFSETQ. The germline V and J ends were trimmed by 0 bases and 7 bases, with 10 bases remaining between them.

The V gene is TRBV30, the J gene TRBJ1-3, with D unclear. Trimming shortened V by 0 bases and J by 1 base, and 13 bases separated the two germline ends. The CDR3 is 16 residues long. CDR1 GTSNPN and CDR2 SVGIG come from the germline V gene (reference sequence). The CDR3 loop reads CAWSVLLRPSGNTIYF. The DNA for the CDR3 is TGTGCCTGGAGTGTACTGCTGAGGCCTTCTGGAAACACCATATATTTT.

J is TRBJ1-1 and V is TRBV28; 9 bases map to TRBD1. CDR3 size: 17 residues. The V and J ends lost 5 bases and 4 bases, in that order; junction bases with no gene match: 14. CDR1 is MDHEN, CDR2 SYDVKM, per germline. The CDR3 DNA reads as TGTGCCAGCAGTCCACCATTAGGACAGGGGTTGGGCACTGAAGCTTTCTTT. This encodes CASSPPLGQGLGTEAFF. The entire variable domain, with the rest obtained from reference TRBV28 and TRBJ1-1, is as follows: DVKVTQSSRYLVKRTGEKVFLECVQDMDHENMFWYRQDPGLGLRLIYFSYDVKMKEKGDIPEGYSVSREKKERFSLILESASTNQTSMYLCASSPPLGQGLGTEAFFGQGTRLTVV.

The genes are TRBV14 and TRBJ2-7, with 7 bases matching TRBD1. The CDR3 has 16 amino acids. Germline CDR1 and CDR2: SGHDN and FVKESK. After removal of 4 bases from V and 0 bases from J, the junction contained 9 bases not matched to a gene. Written as DNA, the CDR3 is TGTGCCAGCAGCCCGCCCGGACAGGAGCACTCCTACGAGCAGTACGTC. It yields the protein CASSPPGQEHSYEQYV.

The chain carries TRBV12-5 and TRBJ2-2, with 9 bases aligning to TRBD1. V shed 6 bases, J shed 6 bases, and the junction held 8 bases outside the gene matches. Germline CDR1 LGHNT, CDR2 FRNRAP. This CDR3 is 15 amino acids long. The CDR3 DNA is TGTGCTAGTGGCCAGGACAGGGGAATACCCGGGGAGCTGTTTTTT. Its translation: CASGQDRGIPGELFF.

The chain recombines TRBV7-6 with TRBJ2-6, with a weak D call TRBD1 (6 bases). Germline loops: CDR1 SGHVS, CDR2 FNYEAQ. The CDR3 is 18 amino acids. V gave up 5 bases and J gave up 0 bases, with 17 bases separating them. CDR3 sequence (DNA): TGTGCCAGCAGCCCCACTCCGGGACAAAGCTCTGGGGCCAACGTCCTGACTTTC. This translates into CASSPTPGQSSGANVLTF.

V is TRBV7-9 and J is TRBJ1-2; D ambiguous. The germline CDR1 and CDR2 sequences are SEHNR and FQNEAQ (reference sequence). The V and J ends lost 2 bases and 6 bases respectively, with 7 bases between them. The length of the CDR3 is 12 residues. In nucleotides, the CDR3 is TGTGCCAGCAGCTTACTGGGAGATGGCTACACCTTC. As protein: CASSLLGDGYTF.

J is TRBJ1-2 and V is TRBV30, with D perhaps TRBD1 (6 bases). Between the trimmed V and J ends, which lost 5 bases and 0 bases, there was a span of 22 bases. This CDR3 is built from 17 residues. The V gene's germline CDR1 is GTSNPN and CDR2 SVGIG (reference sequence). The CDR3 loop reads CAWGGAPGTQSNYGYTF. The DNA for the CDR3 is TGTGCCTGGGGGGGGGCTCCAGGGACACAATCTAACTATGGCTACACCTTC.